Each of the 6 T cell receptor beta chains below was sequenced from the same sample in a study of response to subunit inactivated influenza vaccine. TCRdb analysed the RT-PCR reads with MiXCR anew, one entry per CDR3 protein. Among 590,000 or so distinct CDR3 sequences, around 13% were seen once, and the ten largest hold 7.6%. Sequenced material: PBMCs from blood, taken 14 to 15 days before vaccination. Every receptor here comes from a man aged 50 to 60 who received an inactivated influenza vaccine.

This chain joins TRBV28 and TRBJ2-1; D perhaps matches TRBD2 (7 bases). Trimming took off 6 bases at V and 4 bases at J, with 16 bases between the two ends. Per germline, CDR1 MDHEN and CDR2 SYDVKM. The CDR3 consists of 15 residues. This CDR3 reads CASRKGGSKYNEQFF. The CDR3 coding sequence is TGTGCCAGCAGAAAGGGGGGGTCGAAGTACAATGAGCAGTTCTTC.

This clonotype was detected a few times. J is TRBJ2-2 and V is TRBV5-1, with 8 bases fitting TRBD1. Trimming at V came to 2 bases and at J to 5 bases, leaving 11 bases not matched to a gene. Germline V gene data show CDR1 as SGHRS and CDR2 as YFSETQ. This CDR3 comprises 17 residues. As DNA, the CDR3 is TGCGCCAGCAGCTTTTGGAGTCGGGACAGGAGGACCGGGGAGCTGTTTTTT. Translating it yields CASSFWSRDRRTGELFF.

The CDR3 here is CASSLIGVSGANVLTF. The CDR3, as DNA: TGTGCCAGCAGCTTAATTGGGGTCTCTGGGGCCAACGTCCTGACTTTC. The genes are TRBV3-1 and TRBJ2-6, with no clear D. V dropped 5 bases and J dropped 0 bases, with 11 bases sitting between them. Germline V CDR1 and CDR2: LGHDT, YNNKEL (reference sequence). The CDR3 contains 16 residues.

The chain's CDR3 is CASSKLAGGPGDEQFF. The CDR3 DNA follows: TGTGCCAGCAGCAAACTAGCGGGGGGGCCTGGCGATGAGCAGTTCTTC. The chain uses TRBV11-2 and TRBJ2-1, with 13 bases aligning to TRBD2. V was pared by 5 bases and J by 8 bases, with 9 bases of the junction left unmatched. The CDR3 spans 16 residues. Germline CDR1 is SGHAT and CDR2 is FQNNGV.

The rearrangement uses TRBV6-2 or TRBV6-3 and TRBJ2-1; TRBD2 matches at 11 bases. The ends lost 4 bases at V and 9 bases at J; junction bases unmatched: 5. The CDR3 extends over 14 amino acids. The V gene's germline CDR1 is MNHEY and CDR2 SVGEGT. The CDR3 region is CASSSSGRSGEQFF. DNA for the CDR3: TGTGCCAGCAGTTCTAGCGGGAGGAGCGGTGAGCAGTTCTTC.

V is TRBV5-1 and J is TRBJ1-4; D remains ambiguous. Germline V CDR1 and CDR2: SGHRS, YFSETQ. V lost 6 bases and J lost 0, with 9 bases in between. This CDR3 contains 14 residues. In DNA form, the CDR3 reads TGCGCCAGCACCACAGATCCAACTAATGAAAAACTGTTTTTT. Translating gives CASTTDPTNEKLFF.